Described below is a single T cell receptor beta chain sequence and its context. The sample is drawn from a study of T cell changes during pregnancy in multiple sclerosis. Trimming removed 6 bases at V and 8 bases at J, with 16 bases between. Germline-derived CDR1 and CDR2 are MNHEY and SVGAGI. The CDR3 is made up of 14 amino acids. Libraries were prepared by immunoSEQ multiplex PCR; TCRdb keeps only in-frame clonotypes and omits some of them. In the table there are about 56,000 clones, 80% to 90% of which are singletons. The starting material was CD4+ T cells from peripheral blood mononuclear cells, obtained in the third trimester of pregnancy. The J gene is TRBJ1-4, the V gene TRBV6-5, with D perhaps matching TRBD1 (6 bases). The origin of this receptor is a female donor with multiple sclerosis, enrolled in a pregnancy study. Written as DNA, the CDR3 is TGTGCCAGCAGACCTCCTGGACAGATGGAAAAACTGTTTTTT. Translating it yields CASRPPGQMEKLFF.